The source of this T cell receptor beta chain is a study of naive and memory T cell subsets. General study points: There was no ground truth to check naive and memory subset results. Naive repertoires, especially CD8, held a few larger clonotypes, possibly memory cells re-expressing CD45RA.

An equimolar mix of two oligonucleotides served as the beta constant-region primer for TRBC1 and TRBC2. Nested alpha and beta constant-region primers with the SP2 primer drove four PCR rounds on ligated cDNA. TCRdb redid the calling of the UMI-ligation and nested PCR reads with MiXCR, one entry per CDR3 protein. Of over 110,000 distinct CDR3 sequences in the sample, roughly a fifth were seen once. Worth noting for this clonotype: Its specificity is not known.

After CD4 positive bead selection, the CD4-negative fraction gave CD8 T cells. The CDR3 covers 17 residues. Unmatched junction bases numbered 6, after V lost 1 base and J lost 4 bases. In germline, CDR1 is SGHVS, CDR2 FNYEAQ. Source material: naive CD8+ T cells from blood. The clonotype was recovered from a human donor in good health. The chain recombines TRBV7-6 with TRBJ2-2; TRBD1 agrees at 10 bases. The CDR3 sequence: CASSLDPGTGATGELFF. The DNA for the CDR3 is TGTGCCAGCAGCTTAGACCCCGGGACAGGGGCCACCGGGGAGCTGTTTTTT.